The rows below give T cell receptor beta chains drawn from one sample of a study of technical replicates of blood from a few donors. Repertoires were generated with immunoSEQ multiplex PCR, while TCRdb's copy carries only in-frame clones and drops some. The sample consists of some 75,000 clones, about 97% of them appearing once. Input material: T cells isolated from PBMCs. These TCRs come from a human donor in good health. The CDR3 runs from the conserved cysteine through the conserved F or W. The D gene is left open where the match is weak. Clone size is not always given. Where it is, it says once, few, many or a class for expanded clones.

J | V | size | D | CDR3 | DNA
TRBJ1-1 | TRBV19 | NA | TRBD1 | CASSPTGTGYTEAFF | TGTGCCAGTAGTCCTACCGGGACAGGGTACACTGAAGCTTTCTTT
TRBJ2-7 | TRBV5-5 | NA | TRBD2 | CASNPKAGGQYYEQYF | TGTGCCAGCAACCCTAAGGCGGGGGGGCAGTACTACGAGCAGTACTTC
TRBJ1-4 | TRBV10-3 | NA | TRBD1 | CAISESGQGGEKLFF | TGTGCCATCAGTGAGTCGGGACAGGGAGGAGAAAAACTGTTTTTT
TRBJ2-2 | TRBV18 | NA | NA | CASSPSGETGELFF | TGTGCCAGCTCACCGTCCGGGGAAACCGGGGAGCTGTTTTTT
TRBJ2-5 | TRBV9 | NA | TRBD2 | CASSAGAGGETQYF | TGTGCCAGCAGCGCTGGAGCGGGAGGGGAGACCCAGTACTTC
TRBJ2-1 | TRBV7-3 | NA | NA | CASSLGGSTYNEQFF | TGTGCCAGCAGCTTAGGTGGGAGTACCTACAATGAGCAGTTCTTC
TRBJ2-5 | TRBV28 | NA | TRBD1 | CASSSQGAQETQYF | TGTGCCAGCAGTTCCCAGGGGGCGCAGGAGACCCAGTACTTC
TRBJ2-1 | TRBV5-1 | NA | NA | CASTGTSSYNEQFF | TGCGCCAGCACCGGGACTTCTTCCTACAATGAGCAGTTCTTC
TRBJ2-7 | TRBV6-5 | NA | NA | CASSGERQYF | TGTGCCAGCTCGGGAGAAAGGCAGTACTTC
TRBJ1-1 | TRBV9 | NA | TRBD1 | CASSGNRGRTEAFF | TGTGCCAGCAGCGGAAACAGGGGACGAACTGAAGCTTTCTTT
TRBJ2-7 | TRBV7-2 | NA | TRBD2 | CASSLVGWREDSYEQYF | TGTGCCAGCAGCTTAGTTGGTTGGCGGGAGGACTCCTACGAGCAGTACTTC
TRBJ1-5 | TRBV18 | NA | NA | CASSPEGHFLDQPQHF | TGTGCCAGCTCACCAGAAGGACACTTCCTTGATCAGCCCCAGCATTTT
TRBJ2-7 | TRBV14 | NA | NA | CASTPTRTSSAYEQYF | TGTGCCAGCACACCAACGAGAACAAGCAGCGCCTACGAGCAGTACTTC
TRBJ2-1 | TRBV30 | NA | TRBD2 | CASTGGYNEQFF | TGTGCCTCAACCGGGGGGTACAATGAGCAGTTCTTC
TRBJ2-7 | TRBV5-6 | once | TRBD2 | CASSLGLGGRNEQYF | TGTGCCAGCAGCTTGGGGCTTGGCGGGAGGAACGAGCAGTACTTC
TRBJ1-5 | TRBV19 | NA | NA | CASSTQNRQPQHF | TGTGCCAGTAGTACCCAGAATCGTCAGCCCCAGCATTTT
TRBJ2-1 | TRBV10-1 | NA | TRBD2 | CASAPPSGSEQFF | TGCGCCAGCGCACCCCCTAGCGGGAGTGAGCAGTTCTTC
TRBJ1-4 | TRBV5-6 | NA | NA | CASSLQATNEKLFF | TGTGCCAGCAGCTTGCAGGCAACTAATGAAAAACTGTTTTTT
TRBJ2-1 | TRBV5-6 | NA | TRBD2 | CASSSGLAVNKQFF | TGTGCCAGCAGCTCTGGACTAGCGGTCAATAAGCAGTTCTTC
TRBJ2-7 | TRBV10-1 | NA | NA | CASSEVRTYEQYF | TGCGCCAGCAGTGAAGTGCGGACCTACGAGCAGTACTTC
TRBJ2-3 | TRBV27 | NA | NA | CASSFSGQPTDTQYF | TGTGCCAGCAGTTTCTCCGGACAGCCCACAGATACGCAGTATTTT
TRBJ1-5 | TRBV6-5 | NA | TRBD1 | CASSGTGGAGQPQHF | TGTGCCAGCAGTGGGACAGGGGGCGCGGGTCAGCCCCAGCATTTT